This is a list of T cell receptor beta chains from one sample in a study of blood T cell repertoires in COVID-19. Using immunoSEQ multiplex PCR, the repertoire was profiled, and TCRdb retains in-frame clones only, with some absent. The profile shows 76,000 or so clones, roughly nine tenths of them singletons. Sequenced material: peripheral blood. Source of these receptors: a man older than 75 in a cohort sampled during active COVID-19. Both conserved end residues are trimmed from each CDR3. Each record gives: V gene, J gene, D gene, CDR3 protein. A D gene is named only where the DNA matches it firmly.

>TRBV4-3|TRBJ1-1|.
ASSQDAGAHTEAF
>TRBV4-3|TRBJ2-3|TRBD1
ASSRITGADTQY
>TRBV7-2|TRBJ1-2|TRBD1
ASSLAQGANYGYT
>TRBV6-5|TRBJ1-1|.
ASSYSSLSNTEAF
>TRBV19|TRBJ1-2|.
ASSISSGGGNYGYT
>TRBV19|TRBJ1-6|.
ASSFEMAGRSPLH
>TRBV4-2|TRBJ2-3|.
ASSQVSPNTDTQY
>TRBV18|TRBJ1-2|TRBD1
ASSPKDRGKYYGYT
>TRBV4-2|TRBJ1-1|TRBD1
ASSRDRGTNTEAF
>TRBV6-5|TRBJ1-1|.
ASRGSGQNTEAF
>TRBV5-1|TRBJ2-3|.
ASSLLPDTQY
>TRBV11-2|TRBJ1-3|TRBD1
ASSLGSGTVASGNTIY
>TRBV5-1|TRBJ1-5|.
ASGPGGTSNQPQH
>TRBV5-4|TRBJ1-1|TRBD1
ASSAGGQGPTEAF
>TRBV2|TRBJ1-4|.
ASTKEQTATNEKLF
>TRBV5-6|TRBJ2-5|TRBD2
ASSRGLANSQY
>TRBV18|TRBJ1-5|.
ASSPGGRNQPQH
>TRBV7-2|TRBJ2-3|TRBD2
ASTIAGGGTDTQY
>TRBV7-2|TRBJ1-2|.
ASSPKTGNYGYT
>TRBV9|TRBJ1-1|TRBD1
ASSVSGTGGTEAF
>TRBV29-1|TRBJ1-2|TRBD1
SVTGQNYGYT
>TRBV5-4|TRBJ1-1|.
ASSRRRDTEAF
>TRBV18|TRBJ2-5|.
ASSQTEQETQY
>TRBV5-4|TRBJ2-2|.
ASSRAGGTGELF
>TRBV4-1|TRBJ1-1|.
ASSQVGGRYAEAF
>TRBV5-5|TRBJ2-2|TRBD2
ASARLGTSGGARNTGELF
>TRBV18|TRBJ2-5|TRBD1
ASSQGQTETQY
>TRBV27|TRBJ2-1|.
ASSPRLDYNEQF
>TRBV3-1/TRBV3-2|TRBJ2-3|.
ASSRAKGLTDTQY
>TRBV9|TRBJ1-2|.
ASSAFGGYT
>TRBV29-1|TRBJ1-1|TRBD1
SVGQGIMNTEAF
>TRBV7-7|TRBJ2-3|.
ASSLDVRDTQY
>TRBV5-1|TRBJ1-1|.
ASSLVPGDTEAF
>TRBV5-5|TRBJ2-7|TRBD1
ASSTGQAPTYEQY
>TRBV9|TRBJ2-5|TRBD2
ASSVASGVQETQY
>TRBV4-1|TRBJ2-7|.
ASSHSGRDLYEQY
>TRBV1|TRBJ1-2|.
TSSQVGAADE
>TRBV25-1|TRBJ2-2|.
ASSEAGTANTGELF
>TRBV15|TRBJ1-6|.
ATSRGRGGLEPLH
>TRBV7-2|TRBJ2-3|TRBD1
ASSRDRGTDTQY
>TRBV19|TRBJ1-5|TRBD1
ASSWPGTGNQPQH
>TRBV19|TRBJ2-1|.
ASGDTEQF
>TRBV20-1|TRBJ2-1|.
SASCRNNEQF
>TRBV18|TRBJ1-2|TRBD1
ASSPPGQGGLGGYT
>TRBV27|TRBJ2-3|TRBD1
ASSLTQGAGDTQY
>TRBV19|TRBJ1-5|.
ASDREGYNQPQH
>TRBV9|TRBJ1-6|TRBD1
ASSGQGVYGSPLH
>TRBV28|TRBJ1-5|.
ASSFLGNQPQH
>TRBV19|TRBJ2-7|.
ASSINEIPYEQY
>TRBV10-3|TRBJ1-2|.
AITFDRNYGYT
>TRBV18|TRBJ1-4|TRBD1
ASSLRQGGEKLF
>TRBV3-1/TRBV3-2|TRBJ2-1|.
ASSQRRPGGMGEQF